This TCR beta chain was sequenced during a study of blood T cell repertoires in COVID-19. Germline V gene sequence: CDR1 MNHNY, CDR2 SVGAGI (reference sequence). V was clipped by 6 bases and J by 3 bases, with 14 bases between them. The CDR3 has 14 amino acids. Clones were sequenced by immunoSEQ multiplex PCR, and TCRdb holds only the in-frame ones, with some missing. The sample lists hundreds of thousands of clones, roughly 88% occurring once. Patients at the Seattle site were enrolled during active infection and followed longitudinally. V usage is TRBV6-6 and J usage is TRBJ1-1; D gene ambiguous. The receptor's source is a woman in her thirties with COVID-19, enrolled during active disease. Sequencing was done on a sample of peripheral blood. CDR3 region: CASRPPGRDTEAFF. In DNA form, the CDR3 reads TGTGCCAGCAGACCCCCGGGGAGAGACACTGAAGCTTTCTTT.